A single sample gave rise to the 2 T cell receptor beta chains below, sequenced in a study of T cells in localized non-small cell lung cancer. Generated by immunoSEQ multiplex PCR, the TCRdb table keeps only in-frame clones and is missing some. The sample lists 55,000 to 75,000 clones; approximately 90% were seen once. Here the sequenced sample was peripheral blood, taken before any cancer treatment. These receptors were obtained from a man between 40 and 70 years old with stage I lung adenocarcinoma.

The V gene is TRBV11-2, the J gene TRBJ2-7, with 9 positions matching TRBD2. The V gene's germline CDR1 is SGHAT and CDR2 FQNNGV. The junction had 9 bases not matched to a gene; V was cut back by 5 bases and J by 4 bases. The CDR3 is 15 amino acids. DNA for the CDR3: TGTGCCAGCAGCCGGACTAGCGACAACCAATACGAGCAGTACTTC. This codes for CASSRTSDNQYEQYF.

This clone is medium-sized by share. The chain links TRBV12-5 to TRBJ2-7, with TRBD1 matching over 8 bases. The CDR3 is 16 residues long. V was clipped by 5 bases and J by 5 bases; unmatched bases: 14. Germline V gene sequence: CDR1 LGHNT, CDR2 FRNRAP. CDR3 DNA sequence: TGTGCTAGTGGTCAAAAAAATGACAGGGGACGCCACGAGCAGTACTTC. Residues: CASGQKNDRGRHEQYF.